Each of the 9 T cell receptor beta chains below was sequenced from the same sample in a study of a mutant IDH1 vaccine in newly diagnosed glioma. Sequenced by immunoSEQ multiplex PCR; TCRdb stores in-frame clones only, minus some. The repertoire holds tens of thousands of clones, with around 87% as singletons. Time point noted: week 11, during vaccination. Topical imiquimod accompanied each vaccine dose, which consisted of 300 ug of mutant IDH1 20-mer peptide. No antigen has been identified for these receptors. The sequenced sample was PBMCs, obtained from a glioma patient whose treatment included an IDH1 peptide vaccine. These receptor sequences come from a man between 18 and 29 years old with glioma.

The chain recombines TRBV7-2 with TRBJ1-1; no clear D. Looked up from germline, CDR1 is SGHTA and CDR2 is FQGNSA. CDR3 size: 14 residues. V lost 2 bases and J lost 0, with 7 bases in between. CDR3 coding DNA: TGTGCCAGCAGCTTATCGAAGGTGAACACTGAAGCTTTCTTT. Its translation is CASSLSKVNTEAFF.

The chain uses TRBV7-8 and TRBJ2-4, with 11 bases lining up with TRBD2. Trimming at V came to 5 bases and at J to 0 bases, leaving 6 bases not matched to a gene. The germline gives CDR1 SGHVS, CDR2 FQNEAQ. The length of the CDR3 is 17 residues. CDR3 DNA: TGTGCCAGCAGCCCGGGACTAGCGGAGCTAGCCAAAAACATTCAGTACTTC. This encodes CASSPGLAELAKNIQYF.

The J gene is TRBJ2-2, the V gene TRBV12-5, with 15 bases fitting TRBD2. Germline lookup yields CDR1 LGHNT and CDR2 FRNRAP. Trimming took 2 bases from V and 7 from J; bases not matched to a gene: 11. The CDR3 spans 19 residues. The CDR3: CASGLPRTSGRGGDGELFF. CDR3 DNA sequence: TGTGCTAGTGGTTTGCCCCGGACTAGCGGGAGGGGTGGGGACGGGGAGCTGTTTTTT.

The chain employs TRBV20-1 and TRBJ1-4; D is unresolved. CDR3 length equals 10 residues. Per the germline V gene, CDR1 is DFQATT and CDR2 is SNEGSKA (reference sequence). The germline V and J ends were trimmed by 6 bases and 6 bases, with 5 bases remaining between them. The CDR3: CSAADEKLFF. The CDR3 DNA reads as TGCAGTGCGGCGGATGAAAAACTGTTTTTT.

The gene calls are TRBV9 and TRBJ2-7; 10 bases fit TRBD2. This CDR3 contains 15 residues. From germline, CDR1 is SGDLS and CDR2 YYNGEE. V gave up 7 bases and J gave up 2 bases; unmatched junction bases: 9. CDR3 sequence: CASAIGLAATYEQYF. DNA for the CDR3: TGTGCCAGCGCCATAGGACTAGCGGCCACCTACGAGCAGTACTTC.

The rearrangement links TRBV27 to TRBJ1-2; D perhaps matches TRBD1 (5 bases). Trimming shortened V by 0 bases and J by 8 bases, and 10 bases separated the two germline ends. Germline lookup yields CDR1 MNHEY and CDR2 SMNVEV (reference sequence). The CDR3 is made up of 13 amino acids. CDR3 sequence (DNA): TGTGCCAGCAGTTTATCGGTTAGGGGCGGCTACACCTTC. It is translated as CASSLSVRGGYTF.

The V gene is TRBV7-8, the J gene TRBJ1-2; D remains unclear. V gave up 3 bases and J gave up 4 bases, with 9 bases separating them. Germline values: CDR1 SGHVS, CDR2 FQNEAQ. CDR3 size: 13 residues. CDR3: CASSLDVLYGYTF. CDR3 in DNA: TGTGCCAGCAGCTTGGACGTGCTCTATGGCTACACCTTC.

CDR3 sequence reads: CASSSGQDYLNTEAFF. CDR3 coding DNA: TGCGCCAGCAGCTCGGGACAGGACTATCTGAACACTGAAGCTTTCTTT. This chain links TRBV5-1 with TRBJ1-1; 8 bases match TRBD1. CDR1 is SGHRS, CDR2 YFSETQ, per germline. V dropped 3 bases and J dropped 0; count of bases not matched to a gene: 7. The CDR3 is 16 amino acids.

As DNA, the CDR3 is TGTGCCAGCAGCTCTGGACCGAAACGCGAGCAGTACTTC. Protein sequence: CASSSGPKREQYF. This sequence joins TRBV7-2 and TRBJ2-7, with D unresolved. This CDR3 spans 13 amino acids. CDR1 and CDR2 (germline): SGHTA, FQGNSA. Trimming took 4 bases from V and 6 from J, leaving 13 bases between them.